Listed below are T cell receptor beta chains from one sample, sequenced in a study of T cell repertoires in cytomegalovirus infection. TCRdb passed the reads through MiXCR, listing each CDR3 protein once. The sample lists approximately 630,000 distinct CDR3 sequences, approximately 24% occurring once. Sequencing was carried out using CD8+ T cells from PBMCs. The receptors stem from a human donor in good health (CMV status not recorded). Some clones in this sample may be carry-over from other donors' samples. CDR3s include the opening cysteine and the closing phenylalanine or tryptophan. A D gene is named only where the DNA matches it firmly. Where a row states a size, it is once, few, many or the class of an expanded clone; other rows omit it.

V	D	J	size	DNA	CDR3
TRBV20-1	TRBD2	TRBJ2-1	few	TGCAGTGCTGGCACGGGACTAGCGGGGGCCCACTACAATGAGCAGTTCTTC	CSAGTGLAGAHYNEQFF
TRBV7-2	-	TRBJ1-2	many	TGTGCCAGCAGCTTAAGACGGATCCCGACCTTAGATGGCTACACCTTC	CASSLRRIPTLDGYTF
TRBV6-2/TRBV6-3	-	TRBJ1-2	many	TGTGCCAGCTTTCTTTATGGCTACACCTTC	CASFLYGYTF
TRBV12-3/TRBV12-4	TRBD1	TRBJ2-7	-	TGTGCCAGCAGTCGGCCGGGACAGGGATTCTACGAGCAGTACTTC	CASSRPGQGFYEQYF
TRBV12-3/TRBV12-4	-	TRBJ2-1	many	TGTGCCAGCAGCCCCGGGGGCTGGAATGAGCAGTTCTTC	CASSPGGWNEQFF
TRBV6-1	TRBD1	TRBJ2-1	many	TGTGCCACCGGGACAGGGATTAGCAATGAGCAGTTCTTC	CATGTGISNEQFF
TRBV7-9	-	TRBJ2-7	many	TGTGCCAGCAGCTCCGGCCCTGAGGAGGGGCAGTACTTC	CASSSGPEEGQYF
TRBV28	TRBD1	TRBJ1-1	-	TGTGCCAGCAGCAGGACAGGGGGGAGTGAAGCTTTCTTT	CASSRTGGSEAFF
TRBV12-3/TRBV12-4	-	TRBJ2-1	-	TGTGCCAGCAGCTCACACATCAATGAGCAGTTCTTC	CASSSHINEQFF
TRBV2	-	TRBJ1-4	-	TGTGCCAGCAGTGAATTTGGCAGCCGTCAGGAAAAACTGTTTTTT	CASSEFGSRQEKLFF
TRBV6-1	-	TRBJ2-3	few	TGTGCCAGCAGTGAAGTGTCGACAGGACCCACAGATACGCAGTATTTT	CASSEVSTGPTDTQYF
TRBV29-1	-	TRBJ1-2	-	TGCAGCGTTGAAGAGGTTGGCTACACCTTC	CSVEEVGYTF
TRBV29-1	-	TRBJ1-1	-	TGCAGCGACGGTCTCGGTACTGAAGCTTTCTTT	CSDGLGTEAFF
TRBV7-2	-	TRBJ1-2	many	TGTGCCAGCAGCACCCTTTGGGGCAGGCCGGGGGGCTACACCTTC	CASSTLWGRPGGYTF
TRBV5-5	-	TRBJ1-1	-	TGTGCCAGCATCCTGAACACTGAAGCTTTCTTT	CASILNTEAFF
TRBV7-9	-	TRBJ1-3	many	TGTGCCAGCAGCTCCTCAGAGACGATTTGGGAGGGTAGGAACACCATATATTTT	CASSSSETIWEGRNTIYF
TRBV29-1	TRBD2	TRBJ2-4	few	TGCAGCGCAATTAGGGCGGGGGAAAACATTCAGTACTTC	CSAIRAGENIQYF
TRBV24-1	-	TRBJ2-2	once	TGTGCCACCAGGCGGGACGACTACACCGGGGAGCTGTTTTTT	CATRRDDYTGELFF
TRBV20-1	-	TRBJ2-7	-	TGCAGTGCAAGGACGGTGGCCTACGAGCAGTACTTC	CSARTVAYEQYF
TRBV7-3	-	TRBJ2-1	few	TGTGCCAGCAGCCTAATACAGGGACCCAATGAGCAGTTCTTC	CASSLIQGPNEQFF
TRBV6-5	TRBD2	TRBJ2-5	-	TGTGCCAGCAGTACCCTAGCGGGGGCGTACCAAGAGACCCAGTACTTC	CASSTLAGAYQETQYF
TRBV12-3/TRBV12-4	TRBD1	TRBJ2-5	few	TGTGCCAGCAGTTTGGACAGGTCGGAGACCCAGTACTTC	CASSLDRSETQYF
TRBV20-1	TRBD1	TRBJ1-5	-	TGCAGTGCTAGAGATGAGGACAGGGGGAAGAAGAATCAGCCCCAGCATTTT	CSARDEDRGKKNQPQHF
TRBV28	-	TRBJ1-5	many	TGTGCCAGCTCAACCGTCGGGGGCAATCAGCCCCAGCATTTT	CASSTVGGNQPQHF
TRBV12-3/TRBV12-4	-	TRBJ1-2	-	TGTGCCAGCAGTTTAATTGGATCAGGACCTGGCTACACCTTC	CASSLIGSGPGYTF
TRBV7-9	-	TRBJ2-5	many	TGTGCCAGCAGCTTAGTGAATAGCCAAGAGACCCAGTACTTC	CASSLVNSQETQYF
TRBV11-2	-	TRBJ2-3	few	TGTGCCAGCAGCGGGTCCGGGACCAATGCAGATACGCAGTATTTT	CASSGSGTNADTQYF
TRBV19	TRBD1	TRBJ1-1	many	TGTGCCAGTAGTATCCAGGACAGGGCTGAGTACACTGAAGCTTTCTTT	CASSIQDRAEYTEAFF
TRBV7-8	-	TRBJ2-5	many	TGTGCCAGCATCTCCAGGGGTGTCTCGGAGACCCAGTACTTC	CASISRGVSETQYF
TRBV6-1	-	TRBJ2-2	-	TGTGCCAGCATTCCGGACTTGAACACCGGGGAGCTGTTTTTT	CASIPDLNTGELFF
TRBV27	-	TRBJ1-5	-	TGTGCCAGCAGTTTATCCGGGACTGTAAATCAGCCCCAGCATTTT	CASSLSGTVNQPQHF
TRBV2	-	TRBJ2-2	-	TGTGCCACCCTAGCTGGATCGAACACCGGGGAGCTGTTTTTT	CATLAGSNTGELFF
TRBV20-1	-	TRBJ1-4	-	TGCAGTGCTAGAGTCTGGGGCCAGAATGAAAAACTGTTTTTT	CSARVWGQNEKLFF
TRBV29-1	TRBD1	TRBJ2-3	few	TGCAGCGGGGGGACAGGGGACGGTACGCAGTATTTT	CSGGTGDGTQYF
TRBV28	-	TRBJ2-2	-	TGTGCCAGCAATCCGGAGGCCGGGGAGCTGTTTTTT	CASNPEAGELFF
TRBV7-2	-	TRBJ1-4	many	TGTGCCAGCAGCTTAGTTCGAGGGTCGCAAAGGGGGGGAAAACTGTTTTTT	CASSLVRGSQRGGKLFF
TRBV6-5	TRBD2	TRBJ2-4	few	TGTGCCAGCAGTTACTCGACTCTGGGGGGGGGATCAAACATTCAGTACTTC	CASSYSTLGGGSNIQYF
TRBV28	-	TRBJ2-7	few	TGTGCCAGCAGTTTGAGGGACAAAACCTACGAGCAGTACTTC	CASSLRDKTYEQYF
TRBV7-9	-	TRBJ1-2	-	TGTGCCAGCAGCTTAGCCCTCGGACTGGATTACGGCTATGGCTACACCTTC	CASSLALGLDYGYGYTF
TRBV29-1	TRBD1	TRBJ1-2	once	TGCAGCGTGAGGACGGGACAGGGCAGAGGCTACACCTTC	CSVRTGQGRGYTF
TRBV7-6	-	TRBJ1-2	many	TGTGCCAGCAGCTTAGCTGAAAGCAGGAAAGCCTATGGCTACACCTTC	CASSLAESRKAYGYTF
TRBV4-1	TRBD1	TRBJ2-7	-	TGCGCCAGCAGCCTTGGGACAGGGAAGACCTACGAGCAGTACTTC	CASSLGTGKTYEQYF
TRBV28	-	TRBJ1-5	few	TGTGCCAGCAGTTTAAGACCCCGAGCAGGGCAGCCCCAGCATTTT	CASSLRPRAGQPQHF
TRBV7-6	TRBD1	TRBJ1-1	many	TGTGCCAGCAGCTTAGGGTGGCAGGGGGGGACTGAAGCTTTCTTT	CASSLGWQGGTEAFF
TRBV7-2	-	TRBJ1-1	many	TGTGCCAGCAGCCCCCGGAGGGCAGAAACGAACACTGAAGCTTTCTTT	CASSPRRAETNTEAFF
TRBV13	TRBD1	TRBJ1-1	few	TGTGCCAGCAGCCCATCCACCGGGACAGGGTTCACTGAAGCTTTCTTT	CASSPSTGTGFTEAFF
TRBV6-4	-	TRBJ1-1	-	TGTGCCAGCAAGGCAGCCAATTGGAACACTGAAGCTTTCTTT	CASKAANWNTEAFF